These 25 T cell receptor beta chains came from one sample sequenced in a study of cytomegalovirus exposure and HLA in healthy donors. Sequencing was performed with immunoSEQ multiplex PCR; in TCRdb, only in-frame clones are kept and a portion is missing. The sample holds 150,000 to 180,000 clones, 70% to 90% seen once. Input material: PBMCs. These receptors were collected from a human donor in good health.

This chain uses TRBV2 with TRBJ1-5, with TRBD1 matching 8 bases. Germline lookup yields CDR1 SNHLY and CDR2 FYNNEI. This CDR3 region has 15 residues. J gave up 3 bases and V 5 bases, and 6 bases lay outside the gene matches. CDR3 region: CASSPRGQVNQPQHF. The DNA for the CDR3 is TGTGCCAGCAGTCCCAGGGGGCAGGTCAATCAGCCCCAGCATTTT.

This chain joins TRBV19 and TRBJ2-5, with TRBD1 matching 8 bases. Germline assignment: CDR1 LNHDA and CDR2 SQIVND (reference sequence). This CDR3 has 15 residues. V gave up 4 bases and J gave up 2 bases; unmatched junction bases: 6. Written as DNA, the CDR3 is TGTGCCAGTAGTACAGGGGGCGCCGGGCAAGAGACCCAGTACTTC. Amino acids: CASSTGGAGQETQYF.

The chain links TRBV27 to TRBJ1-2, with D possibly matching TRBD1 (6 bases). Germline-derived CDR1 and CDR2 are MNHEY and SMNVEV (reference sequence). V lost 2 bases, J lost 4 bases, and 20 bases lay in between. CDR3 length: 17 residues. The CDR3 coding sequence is TGTGCCAGCAGTTTAGACTTACAGGGAAAGGGCGCCTATGGCTACACCTTC. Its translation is CASSLDLQGKGAYGYTF.

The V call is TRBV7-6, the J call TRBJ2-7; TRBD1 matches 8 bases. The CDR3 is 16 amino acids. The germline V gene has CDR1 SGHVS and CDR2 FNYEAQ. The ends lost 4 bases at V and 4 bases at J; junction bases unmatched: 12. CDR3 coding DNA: TGTGCCAGCAGCTACCGACAGGGGCCAATGGGGTACGAGCAGTACTTC. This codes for CASSYRQGPMGYEQYF.

The CDR3 bases are TGCGCCAGCAGCCAAGAATGGGGTACAGGGGGAGTCTATTCACCCCTCCACTTT. This codes for CASSQEWGTGGVYSPLHF. The chain combines TRBV4-3 with TRBJ1-6; 8 nucleotides match TRBD1. Germline V lookup: CDR1 LGHNA, CDR2 YSLEER. This CDR3 contains 18 residues. Trimming removed 0 bases from V and 8 bases from J; junction bases left unmatched: 12.

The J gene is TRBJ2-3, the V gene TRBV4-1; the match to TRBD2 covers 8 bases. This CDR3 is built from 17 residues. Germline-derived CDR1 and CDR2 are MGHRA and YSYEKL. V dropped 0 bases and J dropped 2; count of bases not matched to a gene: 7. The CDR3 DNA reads TGCGCCAGCAGCCAAGACCCGGGTAGCGGGGTCACAGATACGCAGTATTTT. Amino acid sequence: CASSQDPGSGVTDTQYF.

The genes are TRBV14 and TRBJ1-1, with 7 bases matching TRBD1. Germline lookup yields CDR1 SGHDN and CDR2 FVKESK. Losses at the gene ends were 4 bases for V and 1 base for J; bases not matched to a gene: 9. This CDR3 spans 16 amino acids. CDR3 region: CASSLESGTANTEAFF. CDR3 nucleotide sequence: TGTGCCAGCAGCCTAGAATCCGGGACAGCGAACACTGAAGCTTTCTTT. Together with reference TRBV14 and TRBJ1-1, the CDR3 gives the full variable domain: EAGVTQFPSHSVIEKGQTVTLRCDPISGHDNLYWYRRVMGKEIKFLLHFVKESKQDESGMPNNRFLAERTGGTYSTLKVQPAELEDSGVYFCASSLESGTANTEAFFGQGTRLTVV.

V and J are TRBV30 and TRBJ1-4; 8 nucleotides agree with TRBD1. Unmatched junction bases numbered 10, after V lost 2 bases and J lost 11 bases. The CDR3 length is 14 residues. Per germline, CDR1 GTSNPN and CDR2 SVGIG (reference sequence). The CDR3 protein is CAWSLGQGGGKLFF. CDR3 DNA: TGTGCCTGGAGTCTCGGACAGGGTGGAGGGAAACTGTTTTTT.

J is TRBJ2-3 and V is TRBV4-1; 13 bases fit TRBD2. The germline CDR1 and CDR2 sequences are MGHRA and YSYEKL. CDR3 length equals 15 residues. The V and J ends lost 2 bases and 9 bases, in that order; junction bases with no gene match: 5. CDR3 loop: CASSQRGTSGVTQYF. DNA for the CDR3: TGCGCCAGCAGCCAACGTGGGACTAGCGGGGTAACGCAGTATTTT.

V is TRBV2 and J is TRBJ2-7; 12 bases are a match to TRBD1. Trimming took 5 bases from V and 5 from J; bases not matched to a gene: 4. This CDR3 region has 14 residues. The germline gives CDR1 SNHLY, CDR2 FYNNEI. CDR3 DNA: TGTGCCAGCAGTCCGGGGACAGGGGGCGACGAGCAGTACTTC. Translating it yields CASSPGTGGDEQYF.

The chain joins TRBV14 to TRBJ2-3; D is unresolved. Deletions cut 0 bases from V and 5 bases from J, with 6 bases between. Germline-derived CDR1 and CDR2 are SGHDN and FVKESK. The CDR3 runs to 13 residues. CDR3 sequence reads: CASSQERRDTQYF. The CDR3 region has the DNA TGTGCCAGCAGCCAAGAAAGGAGAGATACGCAGTATTTT.

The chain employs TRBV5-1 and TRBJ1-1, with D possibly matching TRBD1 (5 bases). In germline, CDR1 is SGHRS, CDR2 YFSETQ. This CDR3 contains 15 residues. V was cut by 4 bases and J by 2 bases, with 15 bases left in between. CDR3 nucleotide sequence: TGCGCCAGCAGCGAGCTCCAGGGATATAACACTGAAGCTTTCTTT. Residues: CASSELQGYNTEAFF. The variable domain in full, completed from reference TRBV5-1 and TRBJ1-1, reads KAGVTQTPRYLIKTRGQQVTLSCSPISGHRSVSWYQQTPGQGLQFLFEYFSETQRNKGNFPGRFSGRQFSNSRSEMNVSTLELGDSALYLCASSELQGYNTEAFFGQGTRLTVV.

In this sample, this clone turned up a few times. In DNA, the CDR3 is TGTGCCAGCAGTGAAGAGGTGACTGGGGAAGCTTTCTTT. Its protein is CASSEEVTGEAFF. The V call is TRBV2, the J call TRBJ1-1; D is uncertain. This CDR3 is built from 13 residues. The V and J ends lost 1 base and 8 bases respectively, with 11 bases between them. CDR1 and CDR2 (germline): SNHLY, FYNNEI.

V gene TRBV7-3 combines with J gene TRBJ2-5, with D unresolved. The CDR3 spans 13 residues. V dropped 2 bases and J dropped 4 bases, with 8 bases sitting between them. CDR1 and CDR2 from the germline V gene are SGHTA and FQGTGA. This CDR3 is CASSLQPGETQYF. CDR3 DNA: TGTGCCAGCAGCTTACAACCGGGAGAGACCCAGTACTTC.

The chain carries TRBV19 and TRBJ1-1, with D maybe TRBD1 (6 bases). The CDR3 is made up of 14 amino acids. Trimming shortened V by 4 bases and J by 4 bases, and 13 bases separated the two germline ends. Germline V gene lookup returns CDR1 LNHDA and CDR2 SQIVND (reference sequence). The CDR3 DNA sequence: TGTGCCAGTAGTACCCAGGGGAAAAGCACTGAAGCTTTCTTT. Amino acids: CASSTQGKSTEAFF.

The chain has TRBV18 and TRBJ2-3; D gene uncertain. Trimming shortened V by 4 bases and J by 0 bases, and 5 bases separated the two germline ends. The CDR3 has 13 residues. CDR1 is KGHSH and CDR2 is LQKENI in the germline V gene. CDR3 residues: CASSLTSTDTQYF. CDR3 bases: TGTGCCAGCTCACTTACTAGCACAGATACGCAGTATTTT.

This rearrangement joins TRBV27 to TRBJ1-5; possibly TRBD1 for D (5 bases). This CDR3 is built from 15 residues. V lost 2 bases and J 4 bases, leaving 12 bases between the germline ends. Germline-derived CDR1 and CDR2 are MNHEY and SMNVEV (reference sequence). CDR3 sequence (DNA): TGTGCCAGCAGTTTAAAAAACGGGGGGAATCAGCCCCAGCATTTT. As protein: CASSLKNGGNQPQHF.

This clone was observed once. This CDR3 is CASTTGLSYTEAFF. The CDR3 DNA reads as TGTGCCAGCACTACTGGACTTTCCTACACTGAAGCTTTCTTT. The V and J genes are TRBV11-2 and TRBJ1-1, with no clear D. The CDR3 sequence is 14 residues long. Germline CDR1 reads SGHAT; CDR2 reads FQNNGV. Trimming pared 7 bases from V and 3 bases from J, leaving 15 bases between.

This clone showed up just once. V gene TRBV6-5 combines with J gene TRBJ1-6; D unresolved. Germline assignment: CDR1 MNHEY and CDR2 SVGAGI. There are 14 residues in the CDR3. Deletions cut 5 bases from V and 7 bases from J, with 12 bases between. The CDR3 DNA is TGTGCCAGCAGTGACCGAGGCAGAAATTCACCCCTCCACTTT. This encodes CASSDRGRNSPLHF.

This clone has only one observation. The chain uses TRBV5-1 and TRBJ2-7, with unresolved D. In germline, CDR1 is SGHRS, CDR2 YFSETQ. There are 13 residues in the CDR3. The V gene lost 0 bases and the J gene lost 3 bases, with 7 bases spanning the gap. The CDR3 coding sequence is TGCGCCAGCAGCTTGGCATCAGACTACGAGCAGTACTTC. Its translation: CASSLASDYEQYF.

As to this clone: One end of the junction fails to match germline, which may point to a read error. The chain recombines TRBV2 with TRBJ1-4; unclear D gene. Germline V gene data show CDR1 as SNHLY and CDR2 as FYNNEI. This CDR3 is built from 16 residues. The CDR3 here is CASREGSGATNEKLFF. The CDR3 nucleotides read TGTGCCAGCAGGGAAGGGAGTGGAGCAACTAATGAAAAACTGTTTTTT.

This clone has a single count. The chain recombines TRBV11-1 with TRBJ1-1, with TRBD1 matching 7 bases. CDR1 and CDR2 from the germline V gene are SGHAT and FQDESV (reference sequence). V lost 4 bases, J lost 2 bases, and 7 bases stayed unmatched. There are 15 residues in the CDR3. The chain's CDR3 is CASSYLRGSNTEAFF. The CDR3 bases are TGTGCCAGCAGCTACCTCAGGGGGAGTAACACTGAAGCTTTCTTT. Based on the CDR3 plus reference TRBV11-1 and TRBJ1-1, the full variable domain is EAEVAQSPRYKITEKSQAVAFWCDPISGHATLYWYRQILGQGPELLVQFQDESVVDDSQLPKDRFSAERLKGVDSTLKIQPAELGDSAMYLCASSYLRGSNTEAFFGQGTRLTVV.

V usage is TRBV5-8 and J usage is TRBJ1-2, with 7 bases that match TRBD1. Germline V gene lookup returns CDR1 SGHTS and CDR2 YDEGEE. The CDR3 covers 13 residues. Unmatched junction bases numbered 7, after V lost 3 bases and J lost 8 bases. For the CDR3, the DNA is TGTGCCAGCAGCTGGTCGACAGGGTACGGCTACACCTTC. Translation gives CASSWSTGYGYTF.

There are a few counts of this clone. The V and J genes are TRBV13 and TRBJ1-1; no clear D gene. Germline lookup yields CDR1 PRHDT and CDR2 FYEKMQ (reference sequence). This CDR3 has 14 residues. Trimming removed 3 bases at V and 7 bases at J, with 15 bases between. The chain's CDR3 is CASSFSLASNEAFF. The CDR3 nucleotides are TGTGCCAGCAGCTTTTCACTTGCGTCCAATGAAGCTTTCTTT.

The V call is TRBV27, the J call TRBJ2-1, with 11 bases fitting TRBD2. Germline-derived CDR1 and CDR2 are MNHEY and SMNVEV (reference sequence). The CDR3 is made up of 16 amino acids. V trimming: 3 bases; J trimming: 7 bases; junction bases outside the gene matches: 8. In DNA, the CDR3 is TGTGCCAGCAGTTTCTTTCTAGCGGGGGGCCGGAATGAGCAGTTCTTC. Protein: CASSFFLAGGRNEQFF.